Presented here are 21 T cell receptor beta chains from one specimen sequenced in a study of radiotherapy plus CTLA-4 blockade in lung cancer. Profiled with immunoSEQ multiplex PCR; TCRdb holds only in-frame clones, not every one. The sample includes about 81,000 clones, about two thirds of them seen just once. The material was peripheral blood, obtained from a patient treated with radiotherapy plus ipilimumab. These receptors all stem from a human donor with non-small cell lung cancer that progressed on radiotherapy plus ipilimumab.

This chain connects TRBV6-6 to TRBJ1-1, with D perhaps TRBD1 (5 bases). Germline V gives CDR1 MNHNY, CDR2 SVGAGI (reference sequence). The germline V and J ends were trimmed by 2 bases and 5 bases, with 6 bases remaining between them. CDR3 length: 12 residues. This CDR3 reads CASSYEGTEAFF. In DNA form, the CDR3 reads TGTGCCAGCAGTTACGAGGGGACTGAAGCTTTCTTT.

V and J are TRBV19 and TRBJ2-7; no firm D call. This CDR3 is 15 amino acids long. With 8 bases removed from V and 0 bases from J, the gap between germline ends came to 17 bases. Germline V gives CDR1 LNHDA, CDR2 SQIVND (reference sequence). The CDR3 is CASAWGIHGSYEQYF. CDR3 sequence (DNA): TGTGCCAGTGCATGGGGAATCCATGGCTCCTACGAGCAGTACTTC.

For the CDR3, the DNA is TGTGCCAGCAGGGGGGGCGGCGGCGGTTTGACGCAGTACTTC. Its protein product is CASRGGGGGLTQYF. This sequence joins TRBV28 and TRBJ2-7, with D perhaps TRBD1 or TRBD2 (6 bases each). Per the germline V gene, CDR1 is MDHEN and CDR2 is SYDVKM. This CDR3 comprises 14 residues. Trimming shortened V by 6 bases and J by 9 bases, and 21 bases separated the two germline ends.

The J gene is TRBJ2-3, the V gene TRBV6-4; D perhaps matches TRBD1 (5 bases). The CDR3 consists of 13 residues. V was trimmed by 11 bases and J by 2 bases, leaving 14 bases between them. Germline V gene sequence: CDR1 MRHNA, CDR2 SNTAGT. CDR3 DNA sequence: TGTGCCTCCGGAAGGGGCGTCACAGATACGCAGTATTTT. Its protein product is CASGRGVTDTQYF.

The chain couples TRBV4-1 to TRBJ2-3, with D hard to call. This CDR3 spans 14 amino acids. CDR1 is MGHRA and CDR2 is YSYEKL in the germline V gene. Between the trimmed V and J ends, which lost 1 base and 1 base, there was a span of 6 bases. CDR3 DNA sequence: TGCGCCAGCAGCCAAGCGACCCGCACAGATACGCAGTATTTT. This codes for CASSQATRTDTQYF.

This chain joins TRBV27 and TRBJ2-2; D remains ambiguous. Trimming removed 5 bases from V and 1 base from J, with 2 bases in between. The CDR3 runs to 12 residues. Germline CDR1 is MNHEY and CDR2 is SMNVEV (reference sequence). CDR3 in DNA: TGTGCCAGCAGTAGGAACACCGGGGAGCTGTTTTTT. Amino acids: CASSRNTGELFF.

In its sample, this clone was seen a few times. J is TRBJ1-5 and V is TRBV19; D unclear. The CDR3 is 15 residues long. Germline assignment: CDR1 LNHDA and CDR2 SQIVND (reference sequence). V lost 3 bases, J lost 0 bases, and 9 bases lay in between. The CDR3 loop reads CASSMVSNSNQPQHF. As DNA, the CDR3 is TGTGCCAGTAGTATGGTCAGTAATAGCAATCAGCCCCAGCATTTT.

In its sample, this clone was seen a few times. V is TRBV27 and J is TRBJ1-2; no firm D call. The V end lost 5 bases, the J end lost 2 bases, and 18 bases lay between the germline ends. The germline gives CDR1 MNHEY, CDR2 SMNVEV (reference sequence). CDR3 length: 16 residues. In DNA, the CDR3 is TGTGCCAGCAGTCCCCTCGATAGAGTGAGGAACTATGGCTACACCTTC. Translating gives CASSPLDRVRNYGYTF.

J is TRBJ2-7 and V is TRBV2, with 8 bases lining up with TRBD1. Per the germline V gene, CDR1 is SNHLY and CDR2 is FYNNEI. The V gene end was trimmed by 6 bases and the J gene end by 9 bases; junction bases not matched to a gene: 16. This CDR3 has 15 amino acids. The DNA of the CDR3 is TGTGCCAGCAGCGCACAGGGGGTGCCTGATGGGGTGCAGTACTTC. Translated, it gives CASSAQGVPDGVQYF. The full variable domain, completed using reference TRBV2 and TRBJ2-7, is EPEVTQTPSHQVTQMGQEVILRCVPISNHLYFYWYRQILGQKVEFLVSFYNNEISEKSEIFDDQFSVERPDGSNFTLKIRSTKLEDSAMYFCASSAQGVPDGVQYFGPGTRLTVT.

The V gene is TRBV15, the J gene TRBJ1-2; D is uncertain. Trimming left V 0 bases short and J 7 bases short, with 21 bases between. Germline CDR1 LNHNV, CDR2 YYDKDF (reference sequence). The CDR3 is made up of 17 amino acids. The CDR3 DNA follows: TGTGCCACCAGCAGAGAGAGGGTCCCGGAGGGAGAAATTGGCTACACCTTC. Protein product: CATSRERVPEGEIGYTF.

V usage is TRBV27 and J usage is TRBJ2-1; D not resolved. CDR3 length: 14 amino acids. V shed 3 bases and J shed 8 bases, with 14 bases lying between them. Looked up from germline, CDR1 is MNHEY and CDR2 is SMNVEV (reference sequence). CDR3 protein: CASSLGGSLHEQFF. The CDR3 DNA reads as TGTGCCAGCAGTTTGGGTGGATCTTTACATGAGCAGTTCTTC.

The chain joins TRBV6-6 to TRBJ2-5; D is perhaps TRBD1 (5 bases). V lost 2 bases and J lost 0, with 10 bases in between. Germline CDR1 is MNHNY and CDR2 is SVGAGI (reference sequence). This CDR3 has 15 residues. CDR3 nucleotide sequence: TGTGCCAGCAGTTACGTGGGGCCGAACCAAGAGACCCAGTACTTC. Translation gives CASSYVGPNQETQYF.

The CDR3 reads CASSGGGGFAYEQYF. CDR3 coding DNA: TGTGCCAGCAGCGGGGGGGGCGGTTTCGCCTACGAGCAGTACTTC. J is TRBJ2-5 and V is TRBV7-2; TRBD2 might be the D (7 bases). The J call may be wrong; the DNA end is better matched by TRBJ2-7. Germline CDR1 is SGHTA and CDR2 is FQGNSA. This CDR3 has 15 residues.

This clone was counted only a few times. Other nucleotide sequences from this sample produce the same CDR3. The DNA for the CDR3 is TGTGCCAGCAGTTACTCAGGGGGCGAGCAGTACTTC. Its translation: CASSYSGGEQYF. This rearrangement joins TRBV6-6 to TRBJ2-7; a possible D gene is TRBD1 (6 bases). The CDR3 extends over 12 amino acids. CDR1 and CDR2 from the germline V gene are MNHNY and SVGAGI (reference sequence). The V and J ends lost 0 bases and 6 bases respectively, with 6 bases between them.

This chain joins TRBV27 and TRBJ2-5, with a weak D call TRBD1 (6 bases). V lost 0 bases and J 4 bases, leaving 12 bases between the germline ends. The germline V gene has CDR1 MNHEY and CDR2 SMNVEV (reference sequence). The CDR3 runs to 15 residues. CDR3 coding DNA: TGTGCCAGCAGTTTATCGCGGCAGGGGAGAGAGACCCAGTACTTC. The encoded protein is CASSLSRQGRETQYF.

This chain uses TRBV30 with TRBJ1-5, with TRBD1 matching over 9 bases. Germline V gene lookup returns CDR1 GTSNPN and CDR2 SVGIG (reference sequence). This CDR3 has 13 residues. The junction had 0 bases not matched to a gene; V was cut back by 5 bases and J by 1 base. This CDR3 reads CAWGQGSNQPQHF. CDR3 in DNA: TGTGCCTGGGGACAGGGGAGCAATCAGCCCCAGCATTTT.

The genes are TRBV7-9 and TRBJ1-1; no reliable D call. Germline V CDR1 and CDR2: SEHNR, FQNEAQ (reference sequence). The V gene lost 5 bases and the J gene lost 4 bases, with 11 bases spanning the gap. The CDR3 consists of 13 residues. In DNA, the CDR3 is TGTGCCAGCAGCCCATACCTGGGCACTGAAGCTTTCTTT. Translation gives CASSPYLGTEAFF.

V usage is TRBV7-9 and J usage is TRBJ2-3, with a tentative D call TRBD1 (6 bases). V was clipped by 5 bases and J by 0 bases, with 15 bases between them. The CDR3 runs to 16 residues. Looked up from germline, CDR1 is SEHNR and CDR2 is FQNEAQ (reference sequence). The CDR3 spells CASSPRQALSTDTQYF. The CDR3 nucleotides are TGTGCCAGCAGCCCCCGACAGGCTCTTAGCACAGATACGCAGTATTTT.

This chain uses TRBV30 with TRBJ2-3; weak D call: TRBD1 (6 bases). V was trimmed by 3 bases and J by 3 bases, leaving 16 bases between them. The germline V gene encodes CDR1 GTSNPN and CDR2 SVGIG (reference sequence). The CDR3 contains 15 residues. The CDR3 DNA is TGTGCCTGGAGGGGGGCTCCCTCGAGGACAGATACGCAGTATTTT. Translating gives CAWRGAPSRTDTQYF.

V usage is TRBV9 and J usage is TRBJ2-2; 9 bases agree with TRBD2. Germline values: CDR1 SGDLS, CDR2 YYNGEE. The CDR3 contains 17 residues. J was trimmed by 4 bases and V by 3 bases; bases with no gene match: 10. CDR3 nucleotide sequence: TGTGCCAGCAGCGCCCCGTTAGGGCGGGAGGGCACCGGGGAGCTGTTTTTT. This translates into CASSAPLGREGTGELFF.

This chain uses TRBV6-6 with TRBJ1-1; D is uncertain. Trimming removed 4 bases at V and 0 bases at J, with 6 bases between. Looked up from germline, CDR1 is MNHNY and CDR2 is SVGAGI (reference sequence). This CDR3 is 13 amino acids long. The chain's CDR3 is CASSWEVNTEAFF. The CDR3 region has the DNA TGTGCCAGCAGTTGGGAGGTGAACACTGAAGCTTTCTTT.